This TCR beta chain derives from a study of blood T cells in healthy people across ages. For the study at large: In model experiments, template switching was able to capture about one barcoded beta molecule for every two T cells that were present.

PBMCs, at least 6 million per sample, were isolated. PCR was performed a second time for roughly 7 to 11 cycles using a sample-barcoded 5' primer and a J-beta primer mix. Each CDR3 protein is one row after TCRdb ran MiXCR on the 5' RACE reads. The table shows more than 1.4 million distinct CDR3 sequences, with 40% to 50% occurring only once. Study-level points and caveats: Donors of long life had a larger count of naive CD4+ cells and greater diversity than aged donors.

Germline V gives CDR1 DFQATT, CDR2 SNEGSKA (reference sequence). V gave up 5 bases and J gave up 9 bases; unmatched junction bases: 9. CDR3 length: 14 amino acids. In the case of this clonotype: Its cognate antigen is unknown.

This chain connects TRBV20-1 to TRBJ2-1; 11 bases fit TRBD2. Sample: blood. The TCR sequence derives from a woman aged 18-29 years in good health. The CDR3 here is CSAPRLAGGVEQFF. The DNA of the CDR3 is TGCAGTGCTCCCCGGCTAGCGGGAGGCGTTGAGCAGTTCTTC.